This T cell receptor beta chain was captured by sequencing in a study of blood T cell repertoires in COVID-19. Across the study: The study drew acute and convalescent COVID-19 samples from the United States, Italy and Spain.

Per germline, CDR1 SGHTA and CDR2 FQGNSA. With 1 base removed from V and 3 bases from J, the gap between germline ends came to 13 bases. The length of the CDR3 is 15 residues. In the original workflow: Amplification of reference gene primers was used by the study to estimate nucleated cell counts. The table came from immunoSEQ multiplex PCR; TCRdb's copy has only in-frame clones and leaves some out. D and trimming were read from the DNA, whereas the V and J calls and clone size are those reported in that table. Of more than 200,000 clones listed, approximately 83% are singletons. The chain couples TRBV7-2 to TRBJ2-7; maybe TRBD1 (6 bases). Sample: peripheral blood. This receptor was obtained from a middle-aged woman with active or convalescent COVID-19. CDR3 region: CASSLEAGVIYEQYF. CDR3 bases: TGTGCCAGCAGCTTAGAGGCAGGGGTCATCTACGAGCAGTACTTC.